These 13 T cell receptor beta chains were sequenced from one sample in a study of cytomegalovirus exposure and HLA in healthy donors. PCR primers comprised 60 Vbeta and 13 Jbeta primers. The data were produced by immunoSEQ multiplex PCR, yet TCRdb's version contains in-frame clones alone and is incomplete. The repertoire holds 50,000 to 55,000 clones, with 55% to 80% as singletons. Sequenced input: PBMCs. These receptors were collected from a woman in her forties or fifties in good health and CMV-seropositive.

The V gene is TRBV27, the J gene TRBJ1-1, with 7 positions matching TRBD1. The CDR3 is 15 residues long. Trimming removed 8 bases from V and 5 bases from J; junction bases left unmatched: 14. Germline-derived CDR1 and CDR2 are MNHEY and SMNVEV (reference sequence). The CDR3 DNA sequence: TGTGCCAGCTCTGAAGGGCAACAGGGGTGGACTGAAGCTTTCTTT. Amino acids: CASSEGQQGWTEAFF.

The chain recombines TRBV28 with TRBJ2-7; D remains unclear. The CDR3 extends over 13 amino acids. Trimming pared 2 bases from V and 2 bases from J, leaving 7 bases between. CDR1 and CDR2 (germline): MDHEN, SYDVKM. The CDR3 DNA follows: TGTGCCAGCAGTTTAACTCCCACCTACGAGCAGTACTTC. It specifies CASSLTPTYEQYF.

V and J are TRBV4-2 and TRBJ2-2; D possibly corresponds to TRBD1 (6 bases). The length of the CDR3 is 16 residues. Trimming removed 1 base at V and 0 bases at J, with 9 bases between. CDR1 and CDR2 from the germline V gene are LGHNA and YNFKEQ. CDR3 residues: CASSQGDKANTGELFF. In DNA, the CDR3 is TGTGCCAGCAGCCAAGGGGACAAAGCGAACACCGGGGAGCTGTTTTTT.

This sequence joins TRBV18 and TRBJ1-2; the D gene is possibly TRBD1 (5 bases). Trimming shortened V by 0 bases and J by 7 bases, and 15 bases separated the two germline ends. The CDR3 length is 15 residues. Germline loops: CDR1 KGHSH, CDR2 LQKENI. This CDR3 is CASSPPQGRQSGYTF. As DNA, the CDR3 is TGTGCCAGCTCACCACCTCAGGGTAGGCAGAGTGGCTACACCTTC.

In DNA, the CDR3 is TGTGCCAGCAGCGTAAGCGGGGGGGCCAATGAGCAGTTCTTC. Translation: CASSVSGGANEQFF. The chain carries TRBV9 and TRBJ2-1; 10 positions match TRBD2. Per germline, CDR1 SGDLS and CDR2 YYNGEE. V dropped 1 base and J dropped 6; count of bases not matched to a gene: 1. The CDR3 is 14 residues long. Full variable domain (missing parts from reference TRBV9 and TRBJ2-1): DSGVTQTPKHLITATGQRVTLRCSPRSGDLSVYWYQQSLDQGLQFLIQYYNGEERAKGNILERFSAQQFPDLHSELNLSSLELGDSALYFCASSVSGGANEQFFGPGTRLTVL.

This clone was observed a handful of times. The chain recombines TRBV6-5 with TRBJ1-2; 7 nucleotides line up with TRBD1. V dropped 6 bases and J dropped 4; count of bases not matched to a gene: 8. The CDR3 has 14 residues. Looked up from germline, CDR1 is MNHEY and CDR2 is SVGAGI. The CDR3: CASRRQGVFYGYTF. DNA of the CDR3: TGTGCCAGCAGACGACAGGGTGTGTTCTATGGCTACACCTTC.

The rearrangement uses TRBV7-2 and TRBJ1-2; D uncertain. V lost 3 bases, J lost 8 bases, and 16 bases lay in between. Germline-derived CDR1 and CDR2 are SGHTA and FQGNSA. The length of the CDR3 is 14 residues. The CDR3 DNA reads TGTGCCAGCAGCTTTGGCGGGAGGCTGGAGGGCTACACCTTC. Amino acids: CASSFGGRLEGYTF.

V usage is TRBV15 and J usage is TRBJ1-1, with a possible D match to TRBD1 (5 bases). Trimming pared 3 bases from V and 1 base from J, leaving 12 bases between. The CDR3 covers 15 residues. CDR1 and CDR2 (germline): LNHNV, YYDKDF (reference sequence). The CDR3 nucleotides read TGTGCCACCAGCAGTCCGGGACTGGAGAACACTGAAGCTTTCTTT. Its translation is CATSSPGLENTEAFF.

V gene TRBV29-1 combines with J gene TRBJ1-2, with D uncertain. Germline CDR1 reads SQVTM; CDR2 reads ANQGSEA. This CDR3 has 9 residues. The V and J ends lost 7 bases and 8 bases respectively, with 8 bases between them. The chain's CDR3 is CSDGLGYTF. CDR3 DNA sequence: TGCAGCGACGGACTAGGCTACACCTTC.

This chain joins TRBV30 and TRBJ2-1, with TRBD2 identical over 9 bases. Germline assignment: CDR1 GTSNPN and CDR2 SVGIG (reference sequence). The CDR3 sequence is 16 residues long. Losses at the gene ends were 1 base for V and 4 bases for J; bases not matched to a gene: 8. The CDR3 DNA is TGTGCCTGGAGTGGGCACACTAGCGGGTATTACAATGAGCAGTTCTTC. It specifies CAWSGHTSGYYNEQFF.

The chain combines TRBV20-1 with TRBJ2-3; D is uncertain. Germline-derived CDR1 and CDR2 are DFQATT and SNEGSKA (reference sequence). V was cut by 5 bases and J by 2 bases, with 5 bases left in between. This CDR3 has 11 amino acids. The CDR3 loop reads CSASYTDTQYF. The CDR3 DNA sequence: TGCAGTGCTTCCTACACAGATACGCAGTATTTT.

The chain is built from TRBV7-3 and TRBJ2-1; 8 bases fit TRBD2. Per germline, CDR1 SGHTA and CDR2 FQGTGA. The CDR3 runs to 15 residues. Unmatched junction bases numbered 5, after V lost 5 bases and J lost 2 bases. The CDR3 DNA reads TGTGCCAGCAGCCCCGGGACTAGACCCTACAATGAGCAGTTCTTC. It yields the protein CASSPGTRPYNEQFF.

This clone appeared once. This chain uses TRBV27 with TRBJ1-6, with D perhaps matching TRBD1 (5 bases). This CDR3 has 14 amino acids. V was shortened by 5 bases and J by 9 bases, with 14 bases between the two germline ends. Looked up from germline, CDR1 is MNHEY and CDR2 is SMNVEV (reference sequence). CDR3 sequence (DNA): TGTGCCAGCAGTCTGGGGGACTTGGGTTCACCCCTCCACTTT. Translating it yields CASSLGDLGSPLHF.